What follows is one T cell receptor beta chain and its context. What it recognizes is unknown. This record belongs to a study of T cells expressing NK-cell markers. Study-level information: All TCR beta repertoires analysed originated from sorted CD3+CD56+NKG2C+, CD3+CD56+NKG2C- and CD3+CD56-NKG2C+ T cells. Within the sequenced cohort of eight donors, seven exhibited HCMV seropositivity and one was seronegative.

Germline V CDR1 and CDR2: SGHAT, FQNNGV. The CDR3 consists of 13 residues. TCRdb processed the 5' RACE reads again and assigns one entry to each CDR3 protein, with no DNA. The repertoire shows 350,000 to 400,000 distinct CDR3 sequences; the top ten hold roughly 10%. Study results and limitations: Once again these clonotypes came out on top in the CD3+CD56-NKG2C+ fraction of several donors. Of the CD8+ T cell pool in over 5 donors, about 1.0-7.0% was accounted for by dominant NKG2C+ clonotypes.

The chain employs TRBV11-2 and TRBJ1-4; TCRdb gives TRBD1 as the D gene, but with no DNA this cannot be confirmed. The receptor's source is a woman between 50 and 59 years old in good health. The sample comprised blood T cells: a sorted CD56 or NKG2C T cell subset, CD4+ or CD8+ T cells, or bulk PBMC T cells (not recorded which). CDR3 loop: CASSPIHRVDPFF.